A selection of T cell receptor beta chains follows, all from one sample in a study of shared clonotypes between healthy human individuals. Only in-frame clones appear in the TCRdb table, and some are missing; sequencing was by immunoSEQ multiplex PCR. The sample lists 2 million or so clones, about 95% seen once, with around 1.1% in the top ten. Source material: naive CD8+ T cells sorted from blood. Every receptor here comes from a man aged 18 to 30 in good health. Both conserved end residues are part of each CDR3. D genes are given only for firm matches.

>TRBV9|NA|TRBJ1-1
CASSLGWSTEAFF
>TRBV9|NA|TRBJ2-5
CASSVGGGRETQYF
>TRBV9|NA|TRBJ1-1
CASSLGNMNTEAFF
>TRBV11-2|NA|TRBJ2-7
CASSLVVWGISYEQYF
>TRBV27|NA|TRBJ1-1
CASSSALERNTEAFF
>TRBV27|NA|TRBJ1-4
CASSLKGSTNEKLFF
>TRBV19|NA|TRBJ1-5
CASTPGLSLLESNQPQHF
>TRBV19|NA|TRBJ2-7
CASSVDSESYEQYF
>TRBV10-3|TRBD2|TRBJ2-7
CATTGIAGGTYEQYF
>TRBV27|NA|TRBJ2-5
CASSLTAWGETQYF
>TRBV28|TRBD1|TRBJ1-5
CASSFGPLGDSYQPQHF
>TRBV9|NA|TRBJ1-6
CASSPLGEGDNSPLHF
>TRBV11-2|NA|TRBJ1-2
CASSLDPGGGNYGYTF
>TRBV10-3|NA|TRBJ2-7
CAILGAGGYEQYF
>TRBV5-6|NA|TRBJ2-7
CASSSTDTTYEQYF
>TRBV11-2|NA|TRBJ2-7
CASSYGLAYEQYF
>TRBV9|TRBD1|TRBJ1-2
CASSVGRTGVDYGYTF
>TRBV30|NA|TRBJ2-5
CAWSADFETQYF
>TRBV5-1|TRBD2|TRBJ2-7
CASSLETSGPYEQYF
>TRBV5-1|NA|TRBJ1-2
CASSSLGLSPGNYGYTF
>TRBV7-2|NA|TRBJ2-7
CASSLGIEQYF
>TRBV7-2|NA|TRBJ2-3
CASSSLAAPDTQYF
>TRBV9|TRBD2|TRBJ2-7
CASSVVAGDTYEQYF
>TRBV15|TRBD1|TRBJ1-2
CATSISQGAPGYTF
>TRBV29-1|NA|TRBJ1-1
CSVEEFGDLMNTEAFF
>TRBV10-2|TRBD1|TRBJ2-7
CASNPGTGGGYEQYF
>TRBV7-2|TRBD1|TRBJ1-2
CASSPGTDPIGYTF
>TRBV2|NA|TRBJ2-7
CASDLALGTSYEQYF
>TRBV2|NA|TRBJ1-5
CASSDQGEQPQHF
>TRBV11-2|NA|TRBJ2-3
CASSLDAPGRTDTQYF
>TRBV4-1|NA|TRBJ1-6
CASSQAKGSNSPLHF
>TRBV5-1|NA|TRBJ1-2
CASSPRRGNGYTF
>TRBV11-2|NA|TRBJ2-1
CASQGTSYNEQFF
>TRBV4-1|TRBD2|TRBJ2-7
CASSQDPGGNYEQYF
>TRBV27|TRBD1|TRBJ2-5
CASSSRGNVETQYF
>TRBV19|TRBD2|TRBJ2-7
CASSIGGSTYEQYF
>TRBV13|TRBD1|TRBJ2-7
CASSPGQGSYEQYF
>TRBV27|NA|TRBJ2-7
CASSLGNSYEQYF
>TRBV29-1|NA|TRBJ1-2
CSVEAGRWEYGYTF
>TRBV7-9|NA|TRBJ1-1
CASSPTENTEAFF
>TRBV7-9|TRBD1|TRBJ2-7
CASSLSGTAYEQYF
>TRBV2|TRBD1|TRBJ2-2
CASSDEAGGSTGELFF
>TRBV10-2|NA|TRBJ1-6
CASSTGGTGVTPLHF
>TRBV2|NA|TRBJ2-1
CASRPTSDHEQFF
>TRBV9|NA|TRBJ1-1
CASSDSGTLNTEAFF
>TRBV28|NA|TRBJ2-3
CASTLVGGTDTQYF
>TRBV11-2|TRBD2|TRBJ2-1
CASSLDQGLAGAHSYNEQFF
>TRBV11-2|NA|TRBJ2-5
CASSPDGTISQYF
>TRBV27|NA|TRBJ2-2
CASSSGTLNTGELFF
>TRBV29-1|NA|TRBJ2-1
CSVERGNEQFF
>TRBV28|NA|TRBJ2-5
CASRVGTMETQYF
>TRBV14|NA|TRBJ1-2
CASSQVQSGTEPLLTF
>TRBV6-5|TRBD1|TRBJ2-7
CASRKGQGAYEQYF